This T cell receptor beta chain was found in a study of cytomegalovirus exposure and HLA in healthy donors. Findings of the study overall: Analyzed later, association rates of TCRs varied across HLA loci, with DRB1 most and HLA-C fewest.

This clone was recorded only once. Its antigen remains unidentified. Among the donors, all were healthy bone marrow donors. The CDR3 is 15 amino acids. V was clipped by 6 bases and J by 5 bases, with 20 bases between them. The germline CDR1 and CDR2 sequences are MNHEY and SVGAGI. Primers for the PCR totalled 60 Vbeta and 13 Jbeta. As processed by the authors: As a later analysis found, there were tens of millions of unique TCR beta chains, of which 8.5 million to 13 million were shared. Using immunoSEQ multiplex PCR, the repertoire was profiled, and TCRdb retains in-frame clones only, with some absent. For V, J and clone size, that table is used; D and trimming come from the DNA. This table has about 120,000 clones, 60% to 85% appearing once.

This TCR was recovered from a man aged 45-60 years in good health and CMV-seropositive. The sample comprised PBMCs. The chain joins TRBV6-5 to TRBJ2-7, with a weak D call TRBD1 (6 bases). The CDR3 loop is CASRWGRDNTHEQYF. For the CDR3, the DNA is TGTGCCAGCAGGTGGGGGCGAGATAACACCCACGAGCAGTACTTC.